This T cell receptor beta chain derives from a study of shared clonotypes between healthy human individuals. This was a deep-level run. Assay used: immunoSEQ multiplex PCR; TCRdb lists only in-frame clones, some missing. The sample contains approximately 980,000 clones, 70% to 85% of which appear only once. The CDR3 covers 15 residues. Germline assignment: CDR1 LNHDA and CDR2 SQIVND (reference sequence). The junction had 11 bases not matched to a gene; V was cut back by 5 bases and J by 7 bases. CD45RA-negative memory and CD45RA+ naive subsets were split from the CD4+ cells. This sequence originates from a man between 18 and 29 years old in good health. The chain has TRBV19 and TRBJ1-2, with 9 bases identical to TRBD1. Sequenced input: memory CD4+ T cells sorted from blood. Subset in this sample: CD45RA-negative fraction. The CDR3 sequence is CASSLSWTGDFGYTF. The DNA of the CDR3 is TGTGCCAGTAGTTTATCCTGGACAGGGGACTTTGGCTACACCTTC.